One and the same sample provided the 5 T cell receptor beta chains below, sequenced in a study of beta chain features in type 1 diabetes. Reverse transcription of all isolated RNA meant that expressed TCRB transcripts were sequenced. Produced via immunoSEQ multiplex PCR; TCRdb's table is partial and in-frame only. The data contain under 450,000 clones, around 14% of them singletons. The sequenced sample was naive CD4+ T cells from blood. The origin of the receptors is a man in his thirties or forties in good health.

This clone was recorded a few times. V is TRBV14 and J is TRBJ2-6; the D gene is possibly TRBD1 (6 bases). Germline CDR1 and CDR2: SGHDN and FVKESK. The CDR3 extends over 15 amino acids. Trimming took 2 bases from V and 5 from J, leaving 10 bases between them. CDR3 in amino acids: CASSQTGNRANVLTF. CDR3 nucleotides: TGTGCCAGCAGCCAAACAGGGAATCGGGCCAACGTCCTGACTTTC.

This clone was seen only a few times. This chain joins TRBV6-1 and TRBJ2-5; D not resolved. The length of the CDR3 is 13 residues. Germline V gene lookup returns CDR1 MNHNS and CDR2 SASEGT. The V gene lost 6 bases and the J gene lost 5 bases, with 13 bases spanning the gap. This CDR3 is CASSPTRLETQYF. The CDR3 DNA reads TGTGCCAGCAGCCCGACCCGGTTGGAGACCCAGTACTTC.

This chain joins TRBV6-1 and TRBJ2-5; tentative D call: TRBD1 (5 bases). Germline V gives CDR1 MNHNS, CDR2 SASEGT. V lost 7 bases to trimming and J lost 4 bases, with 7 bases between them. The CDR3 length is 11 residues. CDR3 sequence (DNA): TGTGCCAGCACCAGGGCAGAGACCCAGTACTTC. Translating gives CASTRAETQYF.

The chain carries TRBV6-5 and TRBJ1-2; no firm D call. The germline CDR1 and CDR2 sequences are MNHEY and SVGAGI. This CDR3 contains 14 residues. V was pared by 0 bases and J by 3 bases, with 8 bases between. CDR3 nucleotides: TGTGCCAGCAGTTACTCGAACAGCTACTATGGCTACACCTTC. Translating it yields CASSYSNSYYGYTF.

This clone was recorded a few times. The CDR3 loop reads CASSQGRGSTDTQYF. The CDR3 bases are TGCGCCAGCAGCCAGGGAAGGGGGAGCACAGATACGCAGTATTTT. The chain couples TRBV5-1 to TRBJ2-3; a weak D match, TRBD1 (6 bases). This CDR3 region has 15 residues. V shed 4 bases and J shed 0 bases, with 12 bases lying between them. CDR1 is SGHRS and CDR2 is YFSETQ in the germline V gene. Variable domain in full (rest from reference TRBV5-1 and TRBJ2-3): KAGVTQTPRYLIKTRGQQVTLSCSPISGHRSVSWYQQTPGQGLQFLFEYFSETQRNKGNFPGRFSGRQFSNSRSEMNVSTLELGDSALYLCASSQGRGSTDTQYFGPGTRLTVL.